The 16 T cell receptor beta chains presented below share a single source sample, sequenced in a study of cytomegalovirus exposure and HLA in healthy donors (dated by TCRdb to between 2016 and 2019). Library method: the immunoSEQ multiplex PCR assay. A mixture of 60 forward primers for TCR Vbeta segments and 13 reverse primers for TCR Jbeta segments was used in the multiplex PCR. TCRdb provides this immuneACCESS table in a form limited to in-frame rearrangements. Some clones are lacking; in checked studies, under half of them reflect an unresolved V gene, and why the rest are absent is not known. For this sample the table gives around 170,000 clones, of which over 80% were detected only once. Approximately 1.5% of the sample comes from the top ten. Sequenced sample: PBMCs. The receptors were gathered from a woman in her late teens or twenties in good health and CMV-seronegative.

V gene TRBV27 combines with J gene TRBJ2-7; D may be TRBD1 (5 bases). The germline V gene encodes CDR1 MNHEY and CDR2 SMNVEV (reference sequence). V lost 6 bases, J lost 3 bases, and 12 bases lay in between. This CDR3 has 13 residues. CDR3 sequence: CASRLTGFYEQYF. CDR3 nucleotide sequence: TGTGCCAGCAGACTCACAGGATTCTACGAGCAGTACTTC.

With respect to this clone: The junction departs from the called germline gene at one end, perhaps through a read error. The chain has TRBV7-9 and TRBJ2-2; 9 nucleotides agree with TRBD1. The CDR3 contains 15 residues. Germline CDR1 and CDR2: SEHNR and FQNEAQ (reference sequence). The CDR3 here is CSSSSRQGETGELFF. CDR3 bases: TGTTCCAGCAGCTCGCGACAGGGGGAGACCGGGGAGCTGTTTTTT.

This clone was picked up a small number of times. The genes are TRBV30 and TRBJ2-5; 7 bases align to TRBD2. The CDR3 is 14 amino acids. The V segment lost 8 bases and the J segment 2 bases; nucleotides outside the gene matches: 11. The V gene's germline CDR1 is GTSNPN and CDR2 SVGIG (reference sequence). This CDR3 reads CALKGRGPQETQYF. CDR3 nucleotide sequence: TGTGCCCTCAAAGGGAGGGGACCACAAGAGACCCAGTACTTC.

The chain has TRBV19 and TRBJ2-3; D may be TRBD1 (5 bases). Germline V gene sequence: CDR1 LNHDA, CDR2 SQIVND (reference sequence). This CDR3 spans 14 amino acids. Trimming took off 3 bases at V and 0 bases at J, with 7 bases between the two ends. CDR3 residues: CASSIGASTDTQYF. The CDR3 DNA reads TGTGCCAGTAGTATTGGGGCAAGCACAGATACGCAGTATTTT.

The gene calls are TRBV5-1 and TRBJ2-2; tentatively, D is TRBD2 (5 bases). Germline V gives CDR1 SGHRS, CDR2 YFSETQ. V lost 2 bases, J lost 3 bases, and 8 bases lay in between. CDR3 size: 14 residues. The CDR3 loop is CASSFRRDTGELFF. CDR3 bases: TGCGCCAGCAGCTTCAGGCGGGACACCGGGGAGCTGTTTTTT. The variable domain in full, completed from reference TRBV5-1 and TRBJ2-2, reads KAGVTQTPRYLIKTRGQQVTLSCSPISGHRSVSWYQQTPGQGLQFLFEYFSETQRNKGNFPGRFSGRQFSNSRSEMNVSTLELGDSALYLCASSFRRDTGELFFGEGSRLTVL.

The table lists this clone with a few counts. The chain recombines TRBV9 with TRBJ2-7, with D possibly matching TRBD1 (5 bases). The CDR3 has 10 residues. Germline assignment: CDR1 SGDLS and CDR2 YYNGEE. CDR3: CVTPGNEQYF. In DNA form, the CDR3 reads TGTGTCACGCCAGGGAACGAGCAGTACTTC.

This rearrangement joins TRBV7-6 to TRBJ2-1, with TRBD2 identical over 9 bases. With 0 bases clipped from V and 6 bases from J, the junction kept 6 bases outside the gene matches. The CDR3 has 16 amino acids. CDR1 and CDR2 (germline): SGHVS, FNYEAQ. CDR3 loop: CASSLATSGIPNEQFF. The CDR3 DNA is TGTGCCAGCAGCTTAGCGACTAGCGGAATCCCCAATGAGCAGTTCTTC.

The rearrangement uses TRBV19 and TRBJ2-3, with D possibly matching TRBD2 (7 bases). The germline gives CDR1 LNHDA, CDR2 SQIVND (reference sequence). The CDR3 runs 15 residues. V was cut by 8 bases and J by 3 bases, with 18 bases left in between. As DNA, the CDR3 is TGTGCCAGTTCATACGGGGGGCATTTGACAGATACGCAGTATTTT. It is translated as CASSYGGHLTDTQYF. Complete variable domain (other parts from reference TRBV19 and TRBJ2-3): DGGITQSPKYLFRKEGQNVTLSCEQNLNHDAMYWYRQDPGQGLRLIYYSQIVNDFQKGDIAEGYSVSREKKESFPLTVTSAQKNPTAFYLCASSYGGHLTDTQYFGPGTRLTVL.

The chain links TRBV2 to TRBJ2-5, with a weak D call TRBD1 (6 bases). There are 17 residues in the CDR3. With 3 bases removed from V and 8 bases from J, the gap between germline ends came to 25 bases. Germline V lookup: CDR1 SNHLY, CDR2 FYNNEI. CDR3 bases: TGTGCCAGCAGTGATTTCGTCAGTAGGGACACCTTCGCCACCCAGTACTTC. Translating gives CASSDFVSRDTFATQYF.

The J gene is TRBJ1-2, the V gene TRBV6-5; 7 nucleotides agree with TRBD1. With 7 bases clipped from V and 5 bases from J, the junction kept 7 bases outside the gene matches. The CDR3 is 13 residues long. Germline loops: CDR1 MNHEY, CDR2 SVGAGI. The CDR3 spells CASTWDRGYGYTF. CDR3 in DNA: TGTGCCAGCACCTGGGACAGAGGATATGGCTACACCTTC.

The chain recombines TRBV27 with TRBJ2-1; D is uncertain. Trimming cost V 6 bases and J 0 bases, with 21 bases left between them. The CDR3 length is 18 residues. Germline assignment: CDR1 MNHEY and CDR2 SMNVEV (reference sequence). This CDR3 is CASSLNPSRVSSYNEQFF. DNA of the CDR3: TGTGCCAGCAGCCTAAACCCTTCCCGGGTGAGCTCCTACAATGAGCAGTTCTTC.

This clone came up once. The V and J genes are TRBV4-2 and TRBJ1-5; perhaps TRBD1 as D (6 bases). CDR3 length equals 14 residues. With 0 bases removed from V and 4 bases from J, the gap between germline ends came to 7 bases. Germline CDR1 LGHNA, CDR2 YNFKEQ. The CDR3 coding sequence is TGTGCCAGCAGCCAAGACGACAGGAATCAGCCCCAGCATTTT. This translates into CASSQDDRNQPQHF.

J is TRBJ2-2 and V is TRBV27; 8 nucleotides line up with TRBD1. There are 16 residues in the CDR3. Germline CDR1 and CDR2: MNHEY and SMNVEV (reference sequence). The J segment lost 4 bases and the V segment lost 3 bases, leaving 7 bases of the junction unmatched. CDR3 loop: CASSFSGGEVTGELFF. The CDR3 DNA follows: TGTGCCAGCAGTTTCTCAGGGGGCGAAGTCACCGGGGAGCTGTTTTTT.

V gene TRBV20-1 combines with J gene TRBJ1-2; possibly TRBD1 for D (5 bases). Germline-derived CDR1 and CDR2 are DFQATT and SNEGSKA (reference sequence). Trimming stripped 6 bases from V and 3 bases from J, with 8 bases between. The CDR3 spans 11 residues. CDR3 in amino acids: CSAHRHYGYTF. In nucleotides, the CDR3 is TGCAGTGCCCACAGGCACTATGGCTACACCTTC.

A few counts support this clone. The chain uses TRBV28 and TRBJ1-6; no clear D. The CDR3 runs to 13 residues. The V end was cut by 3 bases, the J end by 7 bases, with 7 bases between. The V gene's germline CDR1 is MDHEN and CDR2 SYDVKM. CDR3 in amino acids: CASSFTGNSPLHF. CDR3 nucleotides: TGTGCCAGCAGTTTCACGGGAAATTCACCCCTCCACTTT.

The V call is TRBV5-6, the J call TRBJ1-2; unclear D gene. The CDR3 covers 12 residues. In germline, CDR1 is SGHDT, CDR2 YYEEEE. Deletions cut 3 bases from V and 1 base from J, with 4 bases between. As DNA, the CDR3 is TGTGCCAGCAGCTCAAATAACTATGGCTACACCTTC. It specifies CASSSNNYGYTF. The full variable domain, with the rest looked up from reference TRBV5-6 and TRBJ1-2, is DAGVTQSPTHLIKTRGQQVTLRCSPKSGHDTVSWYQQALGQGPQFIFQYYEEEERQRGNFPDRFSGHQFPNYSSELNVNALLLGDSALYLCASSSNNYGYTFGSGTRLTVV.